This passage covers 22 T cell receptor beta chains from one sample sequenced in a study of blood T cell repertoires in COVID-19. Measured with immunoSEQ multiplex PCR; TCRdb has only the in-frame clones, and not every one. This table has more than 250,000 clones, around 83% appearing once. Sequencing was performed on peripheral blood. These receptors all come from a man aged 18 to 30 with active or convalescent COVID-19.

This clone was seen just once. The chain couples TRBV5-1 to TRBJ2-1; 7 bases are a match to TRBD2. V shed 4 bases and J 5 bases; nucleotides not matched to a gene: 6. The V gene's germline CDR1 is SGHRS and CDR2 YFSETQ. This CDR3 is 14 amino acids long. The CDR3 region is CASSRSGDHNEQFF. The CDR3 DNA is TGCGCCAGCAGCAGGAGCGGGGACCACAATGAGCAGTTCTTC.

The rearrangement joins TRBV4-3 to TRBJ1-1; unclear D gene. Germline V lookup: CDR1 LGHNA, CDR2 YSLEER. This CDR3 spans 14 amino acids. The V gene lost 2 bases and the J gene lost 3 bases, with 10 bases spanning the gap. The CDR3 loop is CASSQQVLDTEAFF. The CDR3 nucleotides read TGCGCCAGCAGCCAACAGGTTCTGGACACTGAAGCTTTCTTT.

Here the CDR3 DNA reads TGTGCCAGCAGCTTAGGGGGACTAGCGGGTCGCACAGATACGCAGTATTTT. This gives the protein CASSLGGLAGRTDTQYF. The rearrangement joins TRBV7-6 to TRBJ2-3; 12 positions match TRBD2. The CDR3 consists of 17 residues. CDR1 and CDR2 (germline): SGHVS, FNYEAQ. With V trimmed by 1 base and J by 1 base, 3 bases remained unmatched. Full variable domain (remainder filled in from reference TRBV7-6 and TRBJ2-3): GAGVSQSPRYKVTKRGQDVALRCDPISGHVSLYWYRQALGQGPEFLTYFNYEAQQDKSGLPNDRFSAERPEGSISTLTIQRTEQRDSAMYRCASSLGGLAGRTDTQYFGPGTRLTVL.

The gene calls are TRBV6-2 or TRBV6-3 and TRBJ2-6, with D perhaps TRBD1 (6 bases). V shed 6 bases and J shed 1 base, with 10 bases lying between them. The CDR3 sequence is 15 residues long. Germline V CDR1 and CDR2: MNHEY, SVGEGT. CDR3 amino acids: CASSRGQSGANVLTF. CDR3 bases: TGTGCCAGCAGCCGAGGACAGTCTGGGGCCAACGTCCTGACTTTC.

The chain joins TRBV7-2 to TRBJ1-6, with 8 bases matching TRBD1. This CDR3 is 15 amino acids long. CDR1 and CDR2 (germline): SGHTA, FQGNSA. V shed 1 base and J 8 bases; nucleotides not matched to a gene: 4. The CDR3 spells CASSLDWTGYSPLHF. CDR3 bases: TGTGCCAGCAGCTTAGATTGGACAGGGTATTCACCCCTCCACTTT.

The sample holds one count of this clone. The rearrangement uses TRBV30 and TRBJ2-1; 7 bases match TRBD1. CDR1 is GTSNPN and CDR2 is SVGIG in the germline V gene (reference sequence). With 4 bases clipped from V and 7 bases from J, the junction kept 13 bases outside the gene matches. The CDR3 contains 15 residues. CDR3 sequence reads: CAWTNSRGHVNEQFF. In nucleotides, the CDR3 is TGTGCCTGGACGAATAGTAGGGGGCATGTGAATGAGCAGTTCTTC.

CDR3 bases: TGTGCCAGCAGCTTTACTAGCGGGAGTTCCTACAATGAGCAGTTCTTC. Translated, it gives CASSFTSGSSYNEQFF. The chain is built from TRBV5-4 and TRBJ2-1, with TRBD2 matching 11 bases. The CDR3 runs 16 residues. J was trimmed by 1 base and V by 2 bases; bases with no gene match: 2. Germline V CDR1 and CDR2: SGHNT, YYREEE (reference sequence).

The V gene is TRBV2, the J gene TRBJ1-3; possible D gene TRBD1, 5 bases. Germline V gene lookup returns CDR1 SNHLY and CDR2 FYNNEI. This CDR3 contains 13 residues. V dropped 9 bases and J dropped 6 bases, with 15 bases sitting between them. The CDR3 DNA follows: TGTGCCAGAGAACAGGTTCGGAAAAACACCATATATTTT. Translated: CAREQVRKNTIYF.

The genes are TRBV6-5 and TRBJ1-6; TRBD1 might be the D (5 bases). CDR3 length: 14 residues. Trimming took 6 bases from V and 5 from J, leaving 11 bases between them. CDR1 MNHEY and CDR2 SVGAGI come from the germline V gene. CDR3 amino acids: CASSRGDHNSPLHF. The DNA for the CDR3 is TGTGCCAGCAGCCGGGGGGATCATAATTCACCCCTCCACTTT.

CDR3 DNA sequence: TGCGCCAGCAGCCTTCACAATGAGCAGTTCTTC. As protein: CASSLHNEQFF. The chain couples TRBV5-1 to TRBJ2-1; no clear D. The CDR3 loop spans 11 amino acids. Looked up from germline, CDR1 is SGHRS and CDR2 is YFSETQ. The V and J ends lost 4 bases and 5 bases respectively, with 4 bases between them.

This clone has more than one count but fewer than ten. The chain uses TRBV7-2 and TRBJ1-5, with D maybe TRBD1 (6 bases). V was pared by 4 bases and J by 5 bases, with 12 bases between. There are 14 residues in the CDR3. Germline V gene lookup returns CDR1 SGHTA and CDR2 FQGNSA. The CDR3 loop is CASSSGTYDQPQHF. The CDR3 nucleotides are TGTGCCAGCAGCTCCGGGACATATGATCAGCCCCAGCATTTT.

The chain couples TRBV18 to TRBJ1-2; TRBD1 aligns across 9 bases. The CDR3 covers 16 residues. The germline CDR1 and CDR2 sequences are KGHSH and LQKENI. With 3 bases clipped from V and 4 bases from J, the junction kept 9 bases outside the gene matches. This CDR3 is CASSPGTGSSLYGYTF. The CDR3, as DNA: TGTGCCAGCTCACCTGGGACAGGGAGCTCCCTCTATGGCTACACCTTC.

The chain recombines TRBV28 with TRBJ1-5; TRBD1 is a possible D gene (6 bases). The CDR3 is 16 residues long. The germline gives CDR1 MDHEN, CDR2 SYDVKM. The V gene lost 6 bases and the J gene lost 7 bases, with 22 bases spanning the gap. The CDR3 DNA reads TGTGCCAGCAGATACAGGGTATCGGGGTTTTTCCAGCCCCAGCATTTT. Its protein is CASRYRVSGFFQPQHF.

In this sample, this clone turned up once. V gene TRBV19 combines with J gene TRBJ1-4; no clear D. The V gene lost 0 bases and the J gene lost 5 bases, with 13 bases spanning the gap. Germline V gene lookup returns CDR1 LNHDA and CDR2 SQIVND (reference sequence). This CDR3 is built from 16 residues. In nucleotides, the CDR3 is TGTGCCAGTAGTATAGATCCCAAAGGAGAGAATGAAAAACTGTTTTTT. Amino acids: CASSIDPKGENEKLFF.

This clone showed up just a few times. V is TRBV6-5 and J is TRBJ2-5; 9 bases fit TRBD2. Trimming took 2 bases from V and 4 from J; bases not matched to a gene: 8. The CDR3 has 16 amino acids. Germline assignment: CDR1 MNHEY and CDR2 SVGAGI. The CDR3 loop reads CASSYGIAGVRETQYF. The CDR3, as DNA: TGTGCCAGCAGTTACGGAATAGCGGGGGTTAGAGAGACCCAGTACTTC.

The CDR3 DNA follows: TGCAGCGCCCGGAGTCCGAACACTGAAGCTTTCTTT. It translates to CSARSPNTEAFF. The chain has TRBV29-1 and TRBJ1-1; D not certain. CDR1 is SQVTM and CDR2 is ANQGSEA in the germline V gene. V was clipped by 7 bases and J by 1 base, with 10 bases between them. The CDR3 totals 12 residues.

This clone occurred a few times. The J gene is TRBJ1-5, the V gene TRBV4-2, with D perhaps matching TRBD1 (6 bases). CDR1 and CDR2 (germline): LGHNA, YNFKEQ. Trimming removed 1 base from V and 9 bases from J, with 19 bases in between. The CDR3 has 16 amino acids. The DNA for the CDR3 is TGTGCCAGCAGCCAAGGCTCCAGTGGGGGGGCTTTGCCCCAGCATTTT. Translation gives CASSQGSSGGALPQHF.

The rearrangement joins TRBV4-1 to TRBJ2-5; 7 bases are a match to TRBD1. This CDR3 has 17 amino acids. CDR1 and CDR2 (germline): MGHRA, YSYEKL. V was clipped by 1 base and J by 2 bases; unmatched bases: 10. The CDR3 DNA reads as TGCGCCAGCAGCCAAGGTCGGTTGACAGGGCCACAAGAGACCCAGTACTTC. Protein: CASSQGRLTGPQETQYF.

V usage is TRBV12-5 and J usage is TRBJ1-1; D not certain. The CDR3 loop spans 14 amino acids. V was shortened by 6 bases and J by 1 base, with 12 bases between the two germline ends. Per germline, CDR1 LGHNT and CDR2 FRNRAP. The CDR3 bases are TGTGCTAGTGGCCGAGGCGAATCGAACACTGAAGCTTTCTTT. Its protein product is CASGRGESNTEAFF. Full variable domain (rest looked up from reference TRBV12-5 and TRBJ1-1): DARVTQTPRHKVTEMGQEVTMRCQPILGHNTVFWYRQTMMQGLELLAYFRNRAPLDDSGMPKDRFSAEMPDATLATLKIQPSEPRDSAVYFCASGRGESNTEAFFGQGTRLTVV.

The chain joins TRBV3-1 (or the pseudogene TRBV3-2) to TRBJ2-1, with D perhaps matching TRBD2 (5 bases). Germline lookup yields CDR1 LGHDT and CDR2 YNNKEL (reference sequence). The CDR3 loop spans 12 amino acids. Trimming shortened V by 6 bases and J by 7 bases, and 10 bases separated the two germline ends. CDR3 region: CASSRTRNEQFF. Here the CDR3 DNA reads TGTGCCAGCAGTCGGACTCGAAATGAGCAGTTCTTC.

The chain links TRBV24-1 to TRBJ1-1; no firm D call. This CDR3 contains 14 residues. V gave up 3 bases and J gave up 4 bases, with 11 bases separating them. The germline CDR1 and CDR2 sequences are KGHDR and SFDVKD. The CDR3 DNA reads TGTGCCACCAGTGATCCACGACGGGGCACTGAAGCTTTCTTT. Translation: CATSDPRRGTEAFF.

For the CDR3, the DNA is TGTGCCAGCAGTGGTCAAGGGGGTGCAGATACGCAGTATTTT. Encoded protein: CASSGQGGADTQYF. V and J are TRBV6-4 and TRBJ2-3, with D perhaps matching TRBD1 (6 bases). The germline V gene has CDR1 MRHNA and CDR2 SNTAGT. The CDR3 is 14 residues long. The V end lost 4 bases, the J end lost 4 bases, and 12 bases lay between the germline ends.